This T cell receptor beta chain was documented in a study of blood T cell repertoires in COVID-19. Study background: Both acute and convalescent COVID-19 samples were obtained from the United States, Italy and Spain. T cells, B-cell-depleted T cells, or PBMCs supplied cDNA or gDNA.

This clone was counted between two and nine times. The assay was immunoSEQ multiplex PCR, and TCRdb's table has in-frame clones only and misses some. The profile shows about 110,000 clones, more than 65% of them singletons. CDR1 and CDR2 (germline): WNHNN, SYGVQD (reference sequence). With V trimmed by 6 bases and J by 2 bases, 10 bases remained unmatched. The CDR3 length is 17 residues. Input material: peripheral blood. The chain combines TRBV10-1 with TRBJ2-5; 12 positions match TRBD2. This receptor was identified in a woman of 80 years or more with active or convalescent COVID-19. The CDR3 is CASRLRWTSGIQETQYF. The CDR3 DNA is TGCGCCAGCAGGCTAAGATGGACTAGCGGGATACAAGAGACCCAGTACTTC.